This record concerns one T cell receptor beta chain sequence. Its specificity is not known. This specimen belongs to a study of T-cell memory formation after mild COVID-19. Background on the study: In these data, TCR clusters were largely donor specific. Study conclusions and caveats: Day 37-peaking second-wave clones had unconfirmed SARS-CoV-2 specificity. The study detected some responding clones in pre-infection memory, suggesting cross-reactive memory joined.

A single record per CDR3 protein comes from TCRdb applying MiXCR to the 5' RACE reads. Here the sample spans fewer than 350,000 distinct CDR3 sequences, around an eighth being singletons. The CDR3 covers 14 residues. Germline loops: CDR1 LGHDT, CDR2 YNNKEL (reference sequence). Trimming removed 1 base from V and 4 bases from J, with 8 bases in between. The chain links TRBV3-1 to TRBJ2-1, with no clear D. The sequence came from a man aged 18 to 30 who had mild COVID-19 (a few samples of this study predate the infection). Cell type and time point are not known. Sequences were obtained from PBMCs or a T cell subset sorted from them (not recorded which). The CDR3 region is CASSQVSVYNEQFF. The CDR3 region has the DNA TGTGCCAGCAGCCAAGTCTCCGTGTACAATGAGCAGTTCTTC.